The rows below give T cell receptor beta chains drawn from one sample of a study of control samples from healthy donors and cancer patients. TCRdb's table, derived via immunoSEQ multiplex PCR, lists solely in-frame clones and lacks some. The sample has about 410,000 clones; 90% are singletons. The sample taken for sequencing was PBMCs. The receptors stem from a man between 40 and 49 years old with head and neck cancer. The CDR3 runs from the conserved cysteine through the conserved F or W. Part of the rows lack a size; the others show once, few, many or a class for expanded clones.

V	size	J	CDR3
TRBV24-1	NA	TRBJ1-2	CATRMLRTGCNGYTF
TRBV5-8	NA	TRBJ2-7	CASSETNPYEQYF
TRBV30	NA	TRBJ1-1	CAWDRVNTEAFF
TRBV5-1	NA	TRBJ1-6	CASSFGTGSSPLHF
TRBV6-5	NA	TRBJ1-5	CASSYSRDSNQPQHF
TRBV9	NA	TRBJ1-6	CASSVVAGRDSPLHF
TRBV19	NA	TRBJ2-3	CASSQLASTDTQYF
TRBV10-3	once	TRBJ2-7	CAISPTGDYEQYF
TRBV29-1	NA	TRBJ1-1	CSGLRGGDTEAFF
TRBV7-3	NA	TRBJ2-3	CASSPHASGGAVDTQYF
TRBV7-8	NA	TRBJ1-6	CASSTRTDSSPLHF
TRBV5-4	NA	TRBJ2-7	CASSLKQGGRGTGASEQYF
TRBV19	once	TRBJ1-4	CASSSEVGATNEKLFF
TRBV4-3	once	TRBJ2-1	CASSQEIPGYNEQFF
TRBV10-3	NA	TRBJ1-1	CAIGREDTEAFF
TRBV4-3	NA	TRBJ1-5	CASSQEYALGQPQHF
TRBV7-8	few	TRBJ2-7	CASGAAYEQYF
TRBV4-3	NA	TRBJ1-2	CASRQRSILANYGYTF
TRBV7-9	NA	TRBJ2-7	CASSRGNEQYF
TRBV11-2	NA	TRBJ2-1	CASSLDRGSQNEQFF
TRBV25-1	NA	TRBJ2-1	CASSEYGGRRNEQFF
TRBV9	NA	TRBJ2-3	CASSVDVRTDTQYF
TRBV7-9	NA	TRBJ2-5	CASSLAPSRGERETQYF
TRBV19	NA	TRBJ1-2	CASSIGADYGYTF
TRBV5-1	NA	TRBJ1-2	CASSLAGQLSGGYTF
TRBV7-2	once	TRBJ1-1	CASSEGQMNTEAFF
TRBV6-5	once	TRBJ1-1	CASTLQGAGEAFF
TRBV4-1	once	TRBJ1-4	CASSQEGRKELFF
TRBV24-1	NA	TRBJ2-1	CATSDSRAGGYYEQFF
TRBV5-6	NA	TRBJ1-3	CASSLRGQASGNTIYF